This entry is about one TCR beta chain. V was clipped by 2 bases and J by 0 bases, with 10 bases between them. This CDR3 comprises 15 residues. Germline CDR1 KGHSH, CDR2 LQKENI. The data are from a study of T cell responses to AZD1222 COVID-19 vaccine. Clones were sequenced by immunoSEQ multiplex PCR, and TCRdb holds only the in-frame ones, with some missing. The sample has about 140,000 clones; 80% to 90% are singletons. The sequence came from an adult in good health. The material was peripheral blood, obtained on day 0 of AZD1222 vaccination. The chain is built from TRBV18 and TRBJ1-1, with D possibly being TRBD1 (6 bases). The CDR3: CASSPTGSMNTEAFF. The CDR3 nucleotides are TGTGCCAGCTCACCAACAGGGTCCATGAACACTGAAGCTTTCTTT.